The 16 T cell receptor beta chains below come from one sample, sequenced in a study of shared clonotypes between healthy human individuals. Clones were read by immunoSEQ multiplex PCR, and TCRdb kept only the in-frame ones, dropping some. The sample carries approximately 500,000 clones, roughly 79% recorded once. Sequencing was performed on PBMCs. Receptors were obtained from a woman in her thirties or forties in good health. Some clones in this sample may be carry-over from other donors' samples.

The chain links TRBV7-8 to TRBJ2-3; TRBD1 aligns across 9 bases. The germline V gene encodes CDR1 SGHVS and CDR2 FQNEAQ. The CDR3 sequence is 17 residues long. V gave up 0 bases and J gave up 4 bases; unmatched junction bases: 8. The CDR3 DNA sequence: TGTGCCAGCAGCTTAGCGCTGAGACAGGGGGGCTCAGATACGCAGTATTTT. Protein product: CASSLALRQGGSDTQYF.

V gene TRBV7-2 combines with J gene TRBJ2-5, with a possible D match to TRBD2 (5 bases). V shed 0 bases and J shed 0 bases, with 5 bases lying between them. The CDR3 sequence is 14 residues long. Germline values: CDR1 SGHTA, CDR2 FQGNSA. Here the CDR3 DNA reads TGTGCCAGCAGCTTAGCGGGAGACCAAGAGACCCAGTACTTC. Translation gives CASSLAGDQETQYF.

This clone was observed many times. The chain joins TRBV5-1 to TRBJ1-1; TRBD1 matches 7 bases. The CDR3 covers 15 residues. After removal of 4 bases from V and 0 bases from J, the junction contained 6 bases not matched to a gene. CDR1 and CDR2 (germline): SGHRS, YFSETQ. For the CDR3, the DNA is TGCGCCAGCAGCCCCCGGACAGGCATGAACACTGAAGCTTTCTTT. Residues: CASSPRTGMNTEAFF.

CDR3 sequence reads: CASRPGLAGGWAGELFF. CDR3 sequence (DNA): TGTGCCAGCAGACCGGGACTAGCGGGAGGGTGGGCCGGGGAGCTGTTTTTT. The gene calls are TRBV28 and TRBJ2-2; 16 positions match TRBD2. V was pared by 6 bases and J by 6 bases, with 7 bases of the junction left unmatched. Germline CDR1 and CDR2: MDHEN and SYDVKM. This CDR3 comprises 17 residues.

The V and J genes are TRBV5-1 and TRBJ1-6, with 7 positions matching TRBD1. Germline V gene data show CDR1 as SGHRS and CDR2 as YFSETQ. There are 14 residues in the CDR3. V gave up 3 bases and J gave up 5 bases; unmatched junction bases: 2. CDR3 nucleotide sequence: TGCGCCAGCAGCTGGGACAGAAATAATTCACCCCTCCACTTT. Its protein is CASSWDRNNSPLHF.

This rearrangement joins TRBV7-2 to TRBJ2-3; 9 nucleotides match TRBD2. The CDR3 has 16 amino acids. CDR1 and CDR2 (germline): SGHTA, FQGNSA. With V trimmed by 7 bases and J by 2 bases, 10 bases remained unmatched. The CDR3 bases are TGTGCCAGCACCTTGGGCCTAGCGGGAATCACAGATACGCAGTATTTT. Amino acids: CASTLGLAGITDTQYF. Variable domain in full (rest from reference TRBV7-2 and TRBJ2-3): GAGVSQSPSNKVTEKGKDVELRCDPISGHTALYWYRQSLGQGLEFLIYFQGNSAPDKSGLPSDRFSAERTGGSVSTLTIQRTQQEDSAVYLCASTLGLAGITDTQYFGPGTRLTVL.

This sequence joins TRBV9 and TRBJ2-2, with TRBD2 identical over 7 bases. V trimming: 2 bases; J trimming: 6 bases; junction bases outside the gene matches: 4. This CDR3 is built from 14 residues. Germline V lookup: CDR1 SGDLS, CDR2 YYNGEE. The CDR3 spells CASSVGGRAGELFF. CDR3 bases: TGTGCCAGCAGCGTTGGCGGGAGAGCCGGGGAGCTGTTTTTT.

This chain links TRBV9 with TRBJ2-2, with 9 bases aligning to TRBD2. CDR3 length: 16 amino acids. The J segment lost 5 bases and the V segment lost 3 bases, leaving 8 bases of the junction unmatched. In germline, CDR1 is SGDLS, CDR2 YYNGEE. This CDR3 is CASSAPKAGGTGELFF. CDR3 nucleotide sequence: TGTGCCAGCAGCGCGCCGAAGGCGGGAGGGACCGGGGAGCTGTTTTTT.

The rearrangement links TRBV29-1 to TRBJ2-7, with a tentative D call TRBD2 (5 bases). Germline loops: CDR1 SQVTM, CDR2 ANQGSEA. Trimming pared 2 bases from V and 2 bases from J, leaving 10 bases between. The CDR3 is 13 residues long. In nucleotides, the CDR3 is TGCAGCGTTGAATGGGCGGGTACCTACGAGCAGTACTTC. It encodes CSVEWAGTYEQYF.

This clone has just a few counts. CDR3 bases: TGTGCCAGCAGCTTACTAGCGGCGTTGACCGGGGAGCTGTTTTTT. The encoded protein is CASSLLAALTGELFF. This chain uses TRBV11-2 with TRBJ2-2, with 7 bases lining up with TRBD2. Unmatched junction bases numbered 5, after V lost 2 bases and J lost 5 bases. Germline CDR1 SGHAT, CDR2 FQNNGV. The CDR3 is made up of 15 amino acids.

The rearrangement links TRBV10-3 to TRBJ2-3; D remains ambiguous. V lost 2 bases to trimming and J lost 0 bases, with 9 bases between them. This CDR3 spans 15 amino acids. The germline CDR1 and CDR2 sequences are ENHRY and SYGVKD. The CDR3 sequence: CAISEQGYSTDTQYF. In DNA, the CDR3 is TGTGCCATCAGTGAGCAAGGATATAGCACAGATACGCAGTATTTT.

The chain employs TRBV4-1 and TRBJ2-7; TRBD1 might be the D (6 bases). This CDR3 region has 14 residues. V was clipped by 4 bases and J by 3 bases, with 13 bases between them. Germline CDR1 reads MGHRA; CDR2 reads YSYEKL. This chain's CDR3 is CASSLLTGYYEQYF. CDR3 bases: TGCGCCAGCAGCCTTCTAACAGGGTACTACGAGCAGTACTTC.

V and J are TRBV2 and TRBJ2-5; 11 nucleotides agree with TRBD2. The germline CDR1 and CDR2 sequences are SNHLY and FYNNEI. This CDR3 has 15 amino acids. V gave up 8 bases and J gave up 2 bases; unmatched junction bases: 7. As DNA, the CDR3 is TGTGCCAGCGCTCGACTAGCGGGGATACAAGAGACCCAGTACTTC. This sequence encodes CASARLAGIQETQYF. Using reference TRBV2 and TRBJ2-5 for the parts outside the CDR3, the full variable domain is EPEVTQTPSHQVTQMGQEVILRCVPISNHLYFYWYRQILGQKVEFLVSFYNNEISEKSEIFDDQFSVERPDGSNFTLKIRSTKLEDSAMYFCASARLAGIQETQYFGPGTRLLVL.

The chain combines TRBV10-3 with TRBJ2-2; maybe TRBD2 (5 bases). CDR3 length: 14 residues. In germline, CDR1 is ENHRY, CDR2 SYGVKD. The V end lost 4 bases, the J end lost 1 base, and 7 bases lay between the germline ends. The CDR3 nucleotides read TGTGCCATCAGTGGAAGCGGGAACACCGGGGAGCTGTTTTTT. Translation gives CAISGSGNTGELFF.

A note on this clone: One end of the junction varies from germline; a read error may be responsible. The CDR3 nucleotides read TGTGCCAGCAGCCTAGCTAACGGTGAGCAGTTCTTC. This gives the protein CASSLANGEQFF. This chain uses TRBV7-2 with TRBJ2-1; D perhaps matches TRBD2 (5 bases). The CDR3 runs to 12 residues. The germline gives CDR1 SGHTA, CDR2 FQGNSA.

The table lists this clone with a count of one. Written as DNA, the CDR3 is TGTGCCAGCAGCTTAGCCACCTACAGGGTCGGCTCCTACAATGAGCAGTTCTTC. Residues: CASSLATYRVGSYNEQFF. The chain uses TRBV7-2 and TRBJ2-1; D is possibly TRBD1 (6 bases). V was trimmed by 0 bases and J by 0 bases, leaving 15 bases between them. This CDR3 is 18 amino acids long. Germline V gives CDR1 SGHTA, CDR2 FQGNSA.